These 17 T cell receptor beta chains originate from one sample sequenced in a study of T-cell reconstitution after alpha-beta-depleted transplantation in children. A library of TCRbeta sequences, prepared with unique molecular identifiers, was generated. One entry per CDR3 protein results from TCRdb running MiXCR on the PCR reads. This table has 75,000 to 90,000 distinct CDR3 sequences, over 12% appearing once. Sequencing was performed on PBMCs, mostly from graft donor cells, taken 180 days after TCRalphabeta/CD19-depleted stem cell transplant. These receptors were obtained from a male patient between 2 and 10 years old who had a stem cell transplant for acute lymphoblastic leukemia, so the T cells may come from the graft donor.

The rearrangement uses TRBV7-2 and TRBJ1-5; D is ambiguous. V was pared by 2 bases and J by 5 bases, with 10 bases between. CDR1 and CDR2 (germline): SGHTA, FQGNSA. This CDR3 region has 14 residues. The CDR3 coding sequence is TGTGCCAGCAGCTTACCGGGTGTTTATCAGCCCCAGCATTTT. Translating it yields CASSLPGVYQPQHF.

A few counts support this clonotype. The chain joins TRBV6-2 or TRBV6-3 to TRBJ2-2; perhaps TRBD2 as D (5 bases). CDR1 is MNHEY and CDR2 is SVGEGT in the germline V gene. The CDR3 runs to 17 residues. Deletions cut 2 bases from V and 4 bases from J, with 17 bases between. DNA of the CDR3: TGTGCCAGCAGTTACCTTGGGAGCCTCCCTATCACCGGGGAGCTGTTTTTT. This codes for CASSYLGSLPITGELFF.

This clonotype was detected a few times. The J gene is TRBJ1-6, the V gene TRBV12-3 or TRBV12-4; D is undetermined. This CDR3 contains 12 residues. The V end lost 6 bases, the J end lost 8 bases, and 8 bases lay between the germline ends. The CDR3 bases are TGTGCCAGCAGGTTGAATTATTCACCCCTCCACTTT. It yields the protein CASRLNYSPLHF.

The rearrangement links TRBV29-1 to TRBJ2-1, with 7 bases lining up with TRBD1. The length of the CDR3 is 11 residues. V dropped 7 bases and J dropped 7; count of bases not matched to a gene: 4. Looked up from germline, CDR1 is SQVTM and CDR2 is ANQGSEA. In DNA, the CDR3 is TGCAGCGCCCAGACAGGGAATGAGCAGTTCTTC. Protein product: CSAQTGNEQFF.

This rearrangement joins TRBV18 to TRBJ2-7; perhaps D is TRBD1 or TRBD2 (5 bases each). Germline V lookup: CDR1 KGHSH, CDR2 LQKENI. This CDR3 has 13 residues. V lost 3 bases and J lost 2, with 8 bases in between. CDR3 DNA sequence: TGTGCCAGCTCACCTAGGGGACCCTACGAGCAGTACTTC. Protein product: CASSPRGPYEQYF. The whole variable domain, filled in from reference TRBV18 and TRBJ2-7, reads NAGVMQNPRHLVRRRGQEARLRCSPMKGHSHVYWYRQLPEEGLKFMVYLQKENIIDESGMPKERFSAEFPKEGPSILRIQQVVRGDSAAYFCASSPRGPYEQYFGPGTRLTVT.

A few counts support this clonotype. The rearrangement links TRBV19 to TRBJ2-5; 11 bases are shared with TRBD2. Germline trimming cut 6 bases from V and 5 bases from J; bases unmatched to any gene: 8. The germline CDR1 and CDR2 sequences are LNHDA and SQIVND (reference sequence). The CDR3 extends over 15 amino acids. CDR3 DNA: TGTGCCAGTAGCCTAGCGGGAGGAGGACGGGAGACCCAGTACTTC. This codes for CASSLAGGGRETQYF.

This CDR3 reads CASSETGATRNEQFF. The CDR3 DNA reads TGTGCCAGCAGTGAAACAGGGGCGACACGGAATGAGCAGTTCTTC. The V gene is TRBV6-1, the J gene TRBJ2-1; 7 bases are a match to TRBD1. The CDR3 runs 15 residues. CDR1 and CDR2 from the germline V gene are MNHNS and SASEGT. With 2 bases clipped from V and 7 bases from J, the junction kept 8 bases outside the gene matches.

This clonotype occurred a few times. V gene TRBV27 combines with J gene TRBJ2-3, with D perhaps matching TRBD1 (6 bases). Per germline, CDR1 MNHEY and CDR2 SMNVEV (reference sequence). The CDR3 runs 15 residues. Trimming shortened V by 4 bases and J by 2 bases, and 13 bases separated the two germline ends. The DNA for the CDR3 is TGTGCCAGCAGTTACAGGGTCCACTACACAGATACGCAGTATTTT. It encodes CASSYRVHYTDTQYF.

This clonotype was seen only a few times. The chain couples TRBV6-2 or TRBV6-3 to TRBJ1-5; 7 bases are shared with TRBD1. The CDR3 has 17 residues. CDR1 is MNHEY, CDR2 SVGEGT, per germline. V was pared by 5 bases and J by 0 bases, with 10 bases of the junction left unmatched. As DNA, the CDR3 is TGTGCCAGCAGTCTTCTGGGACAGATTTATAGCAATCAGCCCCAGCATTTT. This encodes CASSLLGQIYSNQPQHF.

This sequence joins TRBV6-2 or TRBV6-3 and TRBJ2-7; 9 bases line up with TRBD2. This CDR3 has 19 amino acids. V was pared by 6 bases and J by 6 bases, with 24 bases of the junction left unmatched. Germline assignment: CDR1 MNHEY and CDR2 SVGEGT. Here the CDR3 DNA reads TGTGCCAGCAGACACCGGGACCGTCGACTAGCGGCAAAGGTATGCGAGCAGTACTTC. Translation gives CASRHRDRRLAAKVCEQYF.

V is TRBV10-3 and J is TRBJ2-7; 9 bases map to TRBD1. V shed 10 bases and J 4 bases; nucleotides not matched to a gene: 5. Germline values: CDR1 ENHRY, CDR2 SYGVKD. The CDR3 runs 12 residues. The CDR3, as DNA: TGTGCCACCGGGACAGGGATTTACGAGCAGTACTTC. Its protein is CATGTGIYEQYF.

This chain connects TRBV18 to TRBJ1-5; possibly TRBD1 for D (6 bases). The CDR3 covers 14 residues. The germline CDR1 and CDR2 sequences are KGHSH and LQKENI. With 3 bases removed from V and 2 bases from J, the gap between germline ends came to 8 bases. The CDR3 spells CASSPRGGNQPQHF. The CDR3 DNA is TGTGCCAGCTCACCCAGGGGCGGCAATCAGCCCCAGCATTTT.

The chain uses TRBV5-1 and TRBJ1-2; 7 bases fit TRBD1. The germline CDR1 and CDR2 sequences are SGHRS and YFSETQ. The CDR3 runs 17 residues. V was clipped by 0 bases and J by 4 bases; unmatched bases: 12. The CDR3 DNA follows: TGCGCCAGCAGCTTGGCCCCCGACAGGGTCAATCTCTATGGCTACACCTTC. Protein: CASSLAPDRVNLYGYTF.

This clonotype was seen a few times. The V gene is TRBV7-9, the J gene TRBJ1-6; D possibly corresponds to TRBD1 (6 bases). Germline V lookup: CDR1 SEHNR, CDR2 FQNEAQ (reference sequence). The germline V and J ends were trimmed by 7 bases and 4 bases, with 17 bases remaining between them. CDR3 length equals 16 residues. CDR3 in amino acids: CASISTGRGYNSPLHF. Here the CDR3 DNA reads TGTGCCAGCATCTCTACGGGCAGGGGTTATAATTCACCCCTCCACTTT.

This clonotype was seen a few times. V gene TRBV13 combines with J gene TRBJ2-1; 8 nucleotides align to TRBD2. The germline V gene has CDR1 PRHDT and CDR2 FYEKMQ (reference sequence). V was clipped by 4 bases and J by 4 bases; unmatched bases: 6. The CDR3 sequence is 15 residues long. The CDR3 here is CASSSRGGRYNEQFF. The CDR3 nucleotides read TGTGCCAGCAGCTCCCGGGGGGGCCGTTACAATGAGCAGTTCTTC. Supplemented by reference TRBV13 and TRBJ2-1, the full variable domain reads AAGVIQSPRHLIKEKRETATLKCYPIPRHDTVYWYQQGPGQDPQFLISFYEKMQSDKGSIPDRFSAQQFSDYHSELNMSSLELGDSALYFCASSSRGGRYNEQFFGPGTRLTVL.

V is TRBV7-9 and J is TRBJ2-2; TRBD1 or TRBD2 may be the D gene (5 bases each). The V and J ends lost 5 bases and 1 base respectively, with 11 bases between them. This CDR3 comprises 15 residues. Germline assignment: CDR1 SEHNR and CDR2 FQNEAQ (reference sequence). DNA of the CDR3: TGTGCCAGCAGCCGAGGGGACCGGAACACCGGGGAGCTGTTTTTT. As protein: CASSRGDRNTGELFF.

This chain links TRBV10-3 with TRBJ1-1, with D tentatively TRBD1 (6 bases). Germline V CDR1 and CDR2: ENHRY, SYGVKD. V lost 4 bases and J lost 3, with 15 bases in between. The CDR3 sequence is 15 residues long. The CDR3 spells CAISGGGRLDTEAFF. DNA for the CDR3: TGTGCCATCAGTGGGGGGGGCAGGCTTGACACTGAAGCTTTCTTT.